The 18 T cell receptor beta chains below were found in one sample sequenced in a study of human T cells and chemical hapten exposure. Indicated time point: healthy volunteer bleed at 6 weeks. The starting material, unfractionated whole blood, was used for total RNA extraction. TCRdb redid the calling of the RACE reads with MiXCR, one entry per CDR3 protein. Of 35,000 to 50,000 distinct CDR3 sequences listed, approximately 4% are singletons. The specimen sequenced was whole blood. The origin of the receptors is a human donor in good health. Some clones in this sample may be carry-over from other donors' samples.

This clonotype came up many times. This chain uses TRBV14 with TRBJ2-7; TRBD2 agrees at 11 bases. The CDR3 is 15 amino acids. V dropped 4 bases and J dropped 0; count of bases not matched to a gene: 2. In germline, CDR1 is SGHDN, CDR2 FVKESK. Here the CDR3 DNA reads TGTGCCAGCAGCCTGACTAGCGGGAACTCCTACGAGCAGTACTTC. It is translated as CASSLTSGNSYEQYF. The full variable domain, in which reference TRBV14 and TRBJ2-7 provide the parts outside the CDR3, is EAGVTQFPSHSVIEKGQTVTLRCDPISGHDNLYWYRRVMGKEIKFLLHFVKESKQDESGMPNNRFLAERTGGTYSTLKVQPAELEDSGVYFCASSLTSGNSYEQYFGPGTRLTVT.

Many counts were recorded for this clonotype. This rearrangement joins TRBV6-2 or TRBV6-3 to TRBJ2-3; D is possibly TRBD1 (6 bases). The germline V and J ends were trimmed by 6 bases and 4 bases, with 11 bases remaining between them. This CDR3 is built from 13 residues. CDR1 and CDR2 from the germline V gene are MNHEY and SVGEGT. The CDR3 region has the DNA TGTGCCAGCAGATACAGGGTTGCAGATACGCAGTATTTT. Translating it yields CASRYRVADTQYF.

The table lists this clonotype with a few counts. The chain joins TRBV27 to TRBJ2-1; D not certain. CDR3 size: 15 residues. The V gene's germline CDR1 is MNHEY and CDR2 SMNVEV (reference sequence). The V end lost 4 bases, the J end lost 9 bases, and 19 bases lay between the germline ends. The CDR3 sequence is CASSSAPRPPPEQFF. Written as DNA, the CDR3 is TGTGCCAGCAGTTCGGCCCCACGCCCCCCCCCTGAGCAGTTCTTC.

This clonotype showed up many times. V and J are TRBV11-2 and TRBJ1-1, with 8 bases that match TRBD1. Trimming took 3 bases from V and 2 from J; bases not matched to a gene: 5. This CDR3 comprises 15 residues. CDR1 and CDR2 (germline): SGHAT, FQNNGV. CDR3 coding DNA: TGTGCCAGCAGCTTTGCCGGACAGGGAAACACTGAAGCTTTCTTT. Its protein product is CASSFAGQGNTEAFF.

At least ten counts were recorded for this clonotype. The chain carries TRBV4-1 and TRBJ2-1; D is undetermined. Trimming removed 1 base from V and 7 bases from J, with 8 bases in between. This CDR3 spans 13 amino acids. Germline CDR1 MGHRA, CDR2 YSYEKL. CDR3 in amino acids: CASSQAERNEQFF. DNA for the CDR3: TGCGCCAGCAGCCAAGCGGAGCGAAATGAGCAGTTCTTC.

This clonotype was picked up a small number of times. This rearrangement joins TRBV28 to TRBJ1-5; possibly TRBD1 for D (6 bases). Trimming pared 3 bases from V and 2 bases from J, leaving 14 bases between. The germline CDR1 and CDR2 sequences are MDHEN and SYDVKM. This CDR3 is built from 16 residues. DNA for the CDR3: TGTGCCAGCAGTTTCCCCTCGCGGACAGGCAATCAGCCCCAGCATTTT. Translated, it gives CASSFPSRTGNQPQHF.

This clonotype showed up just a few times. This chain links TRBV7-8 with TRBJ2-6; a possible D gene is TRBD1 (5 bases). Germline V gene lookup returns CDR1 SGHVS and CDR2 FQNEAQ. The length of the CDR3 is 16 residues. Between the trimmed V and J ends, which lost 5 bases and 1 base, there was a span of 12 bases. This CDR3 reads CASSPRDWSGANVLTF. The CDR3 DNA is TGTGCCAGCAGCCCCAGGGATTGGTCTGGGGCCAACGTCCTGACTTTC.

At least ten counts were recorded for this clonotype. This chain connects TRBV4-1 to TRBJ2-1; possibly TRBD2 for D (5 bases). Germline CDR1 is MGHRA and CDR2 is YSYEKL. Trimming removed 1 base from V and 10 bases from J, with 17 bases in between. The CDR3 consists of 15 residues. The DNA for the CDR3 is TGCGCCAGCAGCCAAGGTGAGGGAGTCGTCAGGGAGCAGTTCTTC. It is translated as CASSQGEGVVREQFF.

This clonotype was recorded many times. The rearrangement joins TRBV12-3 or TRBV12-4 to TRBJ2-6; D gene uncertain. The CDR3 is 14 residues long. Between the trimmed V and J ends, which lost 0 bases and 2 bases, there was a span of 2 bases. The CDR3 nucleotides read TGTGCCAGCAGTTTAGCGACTGGGGCCAACGTCCTGACTTTC. Translation: CASSLATGANVLTF.

This clonotype came up many times. The V and J genes are TRBV20-1 and TRBJ2-6, with D unclear. CDR3 length: 15 amino acids. Germline CDR1 DFQATT, CDR2 SNEGSKA (reference sequence). V was clipped by 0 bases and J by 0 bases, with 6 bases between them. This CDR3 reads CSARDRNSGANVLTF. The CDR3 nucleotides are TGCAGTGCTAGAGATCGGAACTCTGGGGCCAACGTCCTGACTTTC.

This clonotype was observed a few times. Its ends do not fully match the called genes, so a read error is possible. In DNA, the CDR3 is TGCAGCGTTGGGGGGGGGACAGGGGTTTCCTCCGAGCAGTACTTC. Its protein product is CSVGGGTGVSSEQYF. The V call is TRBV29-1, the J call TRBJ2-7, with 10 bases identical to TRBD1. This CDR3 has 15 amino acids. CDR1 is SQVTM and CDR2 is ANQGSEA in the germline V gene.

This clonotype occurred many times. The CDR3 DNA sequence: TGCGCCAGCAGCCAAGCGCCGGCAGGGATAAATGAAAAACTGTTTTTT. Its translation is CASSQAPAGINEKLFF. V and J are TRBV4-1 and TRBJ1-4, with D maybe TRBD1 (5 bases). Germline loops: CDR1 MGHRA, CDR2 YSYEKL. This CDR3 is built from 16 residues. The V and J ends lost 1 base and 5 bases respectively, with 14 bases between them.

In its sample, this clonotype was seen many times. The chain combines TRBV13 with TRBJ2-1; 11 bases agree with TRBD2. CDR3 size: 16 residues. Germline values: CDR1 PRHDT, CDR2 FYEKMQ (reference sequence). V lost 1 base, J lost 7 bases, and 6 bases stayed unmatched. DNA of the CDR3: TGTGCCAGCAGCTTAGTGCCGGCTAGCGGGGGGAATGAGCAGTTCTTC. Amino acids: CASSLVPASGGNEQFF.

This clonotype was counted at least ten times. The chain joins TRBV29-1 to TRBJ2-5; 10 bases line up with TRBD2. CDR3 length equals 14 residues. Unmatched junction bases numbered 5, after V lost 5 bases and J lost 2 bases. Per the germline V gene, CDR1 is SQVTM and CDR2 is ANQGSEA. The chain's CDR3 is CSVLAGGPQETQYF. DNA of the CDR3: TGCAGCGTTTTAGCGGGAGGCCCACAAGAGACCCAGTACTTC.

This clonotype appeared a few times. This sequence joins TRBV5-1 and TRBJ2-7, with a weak D call TRBD2 (6 bases). The CDR3 runs to 16 residues. From germline, CDR1 is SGHRS and CDR2 YFSETQ. V was cut by 0 bases and J by 0 bases, with 13 bases left in between. In nucleotides, the CDR3 is TGCGCCAGCAGCTTGGAACGTGCGGGGAGCTCCTACGAGCAGTACTTC. Translated, it gives CASSLERAGSSYEQYF. Filled out from reference TRBV5-1 and TRBJ2-7, the complete variable domain reads KAGVTQTPRYLIKTRGQQVTLSCSPISGHRSVSWYQQTPGQGLQFLFEYFSETQRNKGNFPGRFSGRQFSNSRSEMNVSTLELGDSALYLCASSLERAGSSYEQYFGPGTRLTVT.

This clonotype is medium-sized in the sample. The V gene is TRBV20-1, the J gene TRBJ1-6, with 7 nucleotides matching TRBD1. Germline V gene data show CDR1 as DFQATT and CDR2 as SNEGSKA (reference sequence). The CDR3 has 13 amino acids. V lost 5 bases to trimming and J lost 7 bases; unmatched junction nucleotides: 5. CDR3 sequence: CSASGTANSPLHF. CDR3 nucleotides: TGCAGTGCTTCTGGGACAGCAAATTCACCCCTCCACTTT.

This clonotype was counted only a few times. This chain links TRBV5-4 with TRBJ1-6; D is ambiguous. The CDR3 runs 13 residues. Trimming pared 1 base from V and 14 bases from J, leaving 13 bases between. Per germline, CDR1 SGHNT and CDR2 YYREEE (reference sequence). The CDR3 spells CASSLKGPGSLHF. The DNA of the CDR3 is TGTGCCAGCAGCTTGAAAGGCCCGGGATCCCTCCACTTT.

This clonotype was recorded many times. The chain joins TRBV20-1 to TRBJ2-2, with D perhaps TRBD2 (6 bases). V dropped 4 bases and J dropped 7 bases, with 16 bases sitting between them. Germline CDR1 reads DFQATT; CDR2 reads SNEGSKA (reference sequence). This CDR3 is built from 14 residues. The CDR3 here is CSATHGSPDGELFF. CDR3 DNA: TGCAGTGCTACACACGGGAGCCCGGACGGGGAGCTGTTTTTT.